This TCR beta chain was profiled in a study of T cells in Graves' hyperthyroidism and ophthalmopathy. What was amplified from RNA transcripts were TCR beta CDR3 regions. The HTBI primer set drove a first-round RT-PCR of the TCR CDR3. TCRdb called the multiplex PCR reads again in MiXCR, with one record for every CDR3 protein. The sample lists 750,000 to 900,000 distinct CDR3 sequences; 38% were seen once. Stable Graves' hyperthyroidism denoted no ophthalmopathy progression over 18 months. Trimming at V came to 7 bases and at J to 8 bases, leaving 10 bases not matched to a gene. This CDR3 has 14 amino acids. CDR1 SGHTA and CDR2 FQGNSA come from the germline V gene.

The chain uses TRBV7-2 and TRBJ1-4; 7 nucleotides align to TRBD1. The receptor was isolated from a man between 18 and 35 years old with Graves' hyperthyroidism. Sequenced input: blood. CDR3 in DNA: TGTGCCAGCACCTCAGGGGGGTTGGGGGAAAAACTGTTTTTT. Protein product: CASTSGGLGEKLFF.